These T cell receptor beta chains were read from a single sample in a study of blood T cell repertoires in COVID-19. Profiling relied on immunoSEQ multiplex PCR, and the TCRdb table lists in-frame clones only, not all of them. The sample contains 200,000 to 250,000 clones, 89% of which appear only once. Sequencing was performed on peripheral blood. These receptors were collected from a man between 60 and 70 years old who had recovered from COVID-19. The CDR3 runs from the conserved cysteine through the conserved F or W.

CDR3	V	J
CASSDSKTGTGELFF	TRBV6-4	TRBJ2-2
CASSRSAGPNTEAFF	TRBV5-4	TRBJ1-1
CASSRADFYEQYF	TRBV27	TRBJ2-7
CASSVLDNEQFF	TRBV9	TRBJ2-1
CASSGGRTNSGNTIYF	TRBV9	TRBJ1-3
CASSILGGLSSGNTIYF	TRBV19	TRBJ1-3
CASSEGLTAGDGNQPQHF	TRBV2	TRBJ1-5
CASSSTPLGHEQYF	TRBV7-8	TRBJ2-7
CSASRTRAGELFF	TRBV20-1	TRBJ2-2
CASSQPQGIEETQYF	TRBV5-1	TRBJ2-5
CAISTGNGYTF	TRBV10-3	TRBJ1-2
CASSLAGVSEQYF	TRBV28	TRBJ2-7
CASSLAGKRNTQYF	TRBV5-1	TRBJ2-3
CASSPSRVSLNEQYF	TRBV7-8	TRBJ2-7
CATTTGPSYNEQFF	TRBV19	TRBJ2-1
CASSRRTGGWGTEAFF	TRBV7-9	TRBJ1-1
CASRNSGGYGYTF	TRBV27	TRBJ1-2
CATSDPRQGSLETQYF	TRBV24-1	TRBJ2-5
CASSLGRGVYEQYF	TRBV5-6	TRBJ2-7
CASSADRANQPQHF	TRBV5-5	TRBJ1-5
CASRSRGGENQPQHF	TRBV6-5	TRBJ1-5
CASRPGGLTGSPLHF	TRBV27	TRBJ1-6
CATSLPPGHETQYF	TRBV15	TRBJ2-5
CASSMRLVTAFNTEAFF	TRBV19	TRBJ1-1
CAIRRGVGATQYF	TRBV24-1	TRBJ2-3
CASSEYGDNEQFF	TRBV25-1	TRBJ2-1
CASSTTGGDTEAFF	TRBV5-1	TRBJ1-1
CASSFARGSTDTQYF	TRBV7-9	TRBJ2-3
CASSTQGGSNQPQHF	TRBV19	TRBJ1-5
CASSHSGRSGSGANVLTF	TRBV23-1	TRBJ2-6
CASSFPGQGANEQYF	TRBV25-1	TRBJ2-7
CASRGTGGNEKLFF	TRBV28	TRBJ1-4
CASSLDSSSYEQYF	TRBV27	TRBJ2-7
CAISLGLAGDEQFF	TRBV10-3	TRBJ2-1
CASSIGLPEAQYF	TRBV2	TRBJ2-5
CASSLELGQGAFF	TRBV5-4	TRBJ1-1
CASSKNPYLSLANTGELFF	TRBV21-1	TRBJ2-2
CASSERQIKSPLHF	TRBV6-1	TRBJ1-6
CASSLESRGSAYEQYF	TRBV5-1	TRBJ2-7
CASSNRMRETQYF	TRBV19	TRBJ2-5
CAISRGAGAREQYF	TRBV10-3	TRBJ2-7
CASNQQGTVSPLHF	TRBV28	TRBJ1-6
CASSPGLAGNEQFF	TRBV5-4	TRBJ2-1
CASSPLTLAGSKTETQYF	TRBV5-4	TRBJ2-5
CASSQYSSGTGLGQPQHF	TRBV4-2	TRBJ1-5
CASSETRRGEQFF	TRBV6-1	TRBJ2-1
CASSKSRSETQYF	TRBV9	TRBJ2-5
CASSLGLAGGGTGELFF	TRBV11-2	TRBJ2-2
CASSESGGSVDTQYF	TRBV2	TRBJ2-3
CASSLLRASGGRNTQYF	TRBV5-1	TRBJ2-3
CASSPRGAGGNTGELFF	TRBV4-2	TRBJ2-2
CASSLWGDSVETQYF	TRBV13	TRBJ2-5
CASRASGSRNNEQFF	TRBV6-5	TRBJ2-1
CASSFGQGADSPLHF	TRBV5-8	TRBJ1-6